This T cell receptor (beta chain) originates from a study of T cells in Graves' hyperthyroidism and ophthalmopathy. Findings of the study overall: The model anticipated ophthalmopathy a median around six months pre-onset. Ophthalmopathy could be told apart from stable hyperthyroidism with a 13 V-J model.

Notes on this clonotype: The target antigen is unknown.

What was amplified from RNA transcripts were TCR beta CDR3 regions. Carried out on the TCR CDR3, a first-round RT-PCR used the HTBI primer set. MiXCR, applied by TCRdb to the multiplex PCR reads, yields one record per CDR3 protein. Counted here are about 290,000 distinct CDR3 sequences, 13% occurring once; the ten biggest clones make up approximately 7.8%. A patient was excluded if there was uncontrolled infection, other autoimmune disease, pregnancy or lactation. Clinical symptoms, serum thyroxine, TRAb, thyroid ultrasound and orbital computed tomography informed diagnoses. Germline-derived CDR1 and CDR2 are SGHRS and YFSETQ. This CDR3 region has 11 residues. Trimming cost V 3 bases and J 3 bases, with 3 bases left between them.

The chain couples TRBV5-1 to TRBJ2-5, with D hard to call. Material for sequencing was blood. The TCR comes from a woman in her twenties or thirties with Graves' hyperthyroidism that later progressed to Graves' ophthalmopathy. In DNA form, the CDR3 reads TGCGCCAGCAGCTACGAAGAGACCCAGTACTTC. The encoded protein is CASSYEETQYF.